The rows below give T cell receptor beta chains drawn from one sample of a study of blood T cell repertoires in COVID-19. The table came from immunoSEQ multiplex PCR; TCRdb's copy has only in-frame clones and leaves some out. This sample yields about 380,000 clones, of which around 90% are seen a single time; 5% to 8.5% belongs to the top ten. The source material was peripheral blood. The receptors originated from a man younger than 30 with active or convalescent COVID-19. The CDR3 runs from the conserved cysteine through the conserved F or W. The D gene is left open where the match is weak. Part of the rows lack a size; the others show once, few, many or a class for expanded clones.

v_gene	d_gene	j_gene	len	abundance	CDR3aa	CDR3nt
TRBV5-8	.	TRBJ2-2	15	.	CASSWGLEVIGELFF	TGTGCCAGCAGCTGGGGGCTCGAAGTTATCGGGGAGCTGTTTTTT
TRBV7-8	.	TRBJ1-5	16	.	CASSLWEGGSNQPQHF	TGTGCCAGCAGCCTCTGGGAGGGGGGTAGCAATCAGCCCCAGCATTTT
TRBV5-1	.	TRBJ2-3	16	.	CASSLGGAIGTDTQYF	TGCGCCAGCAGCTTGGGAGGCGCAATCGGCACAGATACGCAGTATTTT
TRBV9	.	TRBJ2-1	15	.	CASSARGGSYNEQFF	TGTGCCAGCAGCGCGCGGGGAGGATCCTACAATGAGCAGTTCTTC
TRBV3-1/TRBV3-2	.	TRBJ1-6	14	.	CASSPDLGVSPLHF	TGTGCCAGCAGCCCGGACCTAGGGGTTTCACCCCTCCACTTT
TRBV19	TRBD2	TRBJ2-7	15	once	CASSTIAGVTYEQYF	TGTGCCAGTAGTACGATAGCGGGGGTCACCTACGAGCAGTACTTC
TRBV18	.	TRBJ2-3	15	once	CASSPRRGFPDTQYF	TGTGCCAGCTCACCAAGGAGGGGATTCCCAGATACGCAGTATTTT
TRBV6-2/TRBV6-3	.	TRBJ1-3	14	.	CASSYSQSGNTIYF	TGTGCCAGCAGTTACTCGCAGTCTGGAAACACCATATATTTT
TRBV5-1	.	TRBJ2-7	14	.	CASSPGAADYEQYF	TGCGCCAGCAGCCCAGGGGCTGCCGACTACGAGCAGTACTTC
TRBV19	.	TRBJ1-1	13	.	CASRKQGNTEAFF	TGTGCCAGTAGAAAACAGGGGAACACTGAAGCTTTCTTT
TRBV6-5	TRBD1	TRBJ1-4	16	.	CASSYSQDRSGEKLFF	TGTGCCAGCAGTTACTCCCAGGACAGGTCTGGTGAAAAACTGTTTTTT
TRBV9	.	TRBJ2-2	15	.	CASSILGFSTGELFF	TGTGCCAGCAGCATACTAGGGTTTAGCACCGGGGAGCTGTTTTTT
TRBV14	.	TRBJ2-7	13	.	CASSQDRGIGQYF	TGTGCCAGCAGCCAAGACAGGGGCATCGGGCAGTACTTC
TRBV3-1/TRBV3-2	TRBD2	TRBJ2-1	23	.	CASSHPRGSGLAALHSSYNEQFF	TGTGCCAGCAGCCACCCCCGCGGATCGGGACTAGCGGCTCTACATAGCTCCTACAATGAGCAGTTCTTC
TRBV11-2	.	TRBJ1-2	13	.	CASSLKFFNGYTF	TGTGCCAGCAGCTTAAAATTTTTTAATGGCTACACCTTC
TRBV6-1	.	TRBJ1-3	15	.	CASSDRASSGNTIYF	TGTGCCAGCAGTGACAGGGCCTCCTCTGGAAACACCATATATTTT
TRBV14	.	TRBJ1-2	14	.	CASSPLTGRDGYTF	TGTGCCAGCAGCCCCCTCACAGGGAGGGATGGCTACACCTTC
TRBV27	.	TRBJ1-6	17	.	CASRLKPTSSYNSPLHF	TGTGCCAGCAGACTTAAACCGACAAGCTCCTATAATTCACCCCTCCACTTT
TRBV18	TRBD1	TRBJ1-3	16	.	CASSPAGGRQGNTIYF	TGTGCCAGCTCACCAGCAGGGGGCCGGCAAGGAAACACCATATATTTT
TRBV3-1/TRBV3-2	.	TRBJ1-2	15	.	CASSQDWGADYGYTF	TGTGCCAGCAGCCAAGATTGGGGCGCGGACTATGGCTACACCTTC
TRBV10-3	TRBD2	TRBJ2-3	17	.	CAISESTSGGPRDTQYF	TGTGCCATCAGTGAGTCGACTAGCGGGGGACCCCGGGATACGCAGTATTTT
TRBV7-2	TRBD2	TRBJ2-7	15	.	CASSITSGDSYEQYF	TGTGCCAGCAGCATAACTAGCGGGGACTCCTACGAGCAGTACTTC
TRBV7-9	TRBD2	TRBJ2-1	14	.	CASSLTSGGNEQFF	TGTGCCAGCAGCCTAACTAGCGGGGGGAATGAGCAGTTCTTC
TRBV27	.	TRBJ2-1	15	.	CASRGPGGNYNEQFF	TGTGCCAGCCGGGGTCCCGGCGGAAATTACAATGAGCAGTTCTTC
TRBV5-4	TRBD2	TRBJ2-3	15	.	CASSFQREDTDTQYF	TGTGCCAGCAGCTTTCAGCGGGAGGACACAGATACGCAGTATTTT
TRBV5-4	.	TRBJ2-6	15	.	CASSFTGTGANVLTF	TGTGCCAGCAGCTTCACCGGGACTGGGGCCAACGTCCTGACTTTC
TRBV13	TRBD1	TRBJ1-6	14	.	CASSLRTGVSPLHF	TGTGCCAGCAGCTTAAGGACAGGGGTTTCACCCCTCCACTTT
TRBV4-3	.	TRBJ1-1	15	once	CASSQGWQANTEAFF	TGCGCCAGCAGCCAAGGTTGGCAGGCGAACACTGAAGCTTTCTTT
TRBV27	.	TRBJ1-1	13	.	CASSFSSYTEAFF	TGTGCCAGCAGTTTCTCGTCGTACACTGAAGCTTTCTTT